This TCR beta chain originates from a study of cytomegalovirus exposure and HLA in healthy donors. Remarks on this clone: No antigen is known for it.

General study results and limits: A list of roughly 160 TCR beta chains associated with cytomegalovirus was given. Rare TCR sequences dominated, though some public TCRs recurred in many donors.

The CDR3 extends over 14 amino acids. V lost 4 bases, J lost 5 bases, and 11 bases lay in between. CDR1 is MNHNY and CDR2 is SVGAGI in the germline V gene (reference sequence). The PCR made use of 60 Vbeta and 13 Jbeta primers. Method: immunoSEQ multiplex PCR; TCRdb's copy keeps in-frame clones and lacks some. Of around 100,000 clones listed, roughly 80% are singletons. This clonotype was sampled from a male donor in good health and CMV-seropositive. V and J are TRBV6-6 and TRBJ2-2; D is perhaps TRBD2 (6 bases). Sequencing used PBMCs. The CDR3 coding sequence is TGTGCCAGCAGTTGGCGGGGAGAGACCGGGGAGCTGTTTTTT. It translates to CASSWRGETGELFF.